The 15 T cell receptor beta chains reported below all come from one sample, sequenced in a study of T cells in Graves' hyperthyroidism and ophthalmopathy. Amplified TCR beta CDR3 regions came from RNA transcripts. Using the HTBI primer set, a first-round RT-PCR was run on the TCR CDR3. TCRdb reanalysed the multiplex PCR reads using MiXCR and keeps one entry per CDR3 protein. Among over 300,000 distinct CDR3 sequences, approximately 15% were seen once, and the ten largest hold approximately 11%. The sequencing sample was made of blood. All receptors come from an older woman with Graves' hyperthyroidism.

This clonotype was observed at least ten times. The CDR3 is CASSLEEINGGGTDTQYF. The CDR3 nucleotides are TGTGCCAGCAGCTTAGAGGAGATAAATGGCGGGGGCACAGATACGCAGTATTTT. The chain has TRBV7-9 and TRBJ2-3, with D possibly TRBD2 on 6 matching bases. CDR3 length: 18 residues. Germline values: CDR1 SEHNR, CDR2 FQNEAQ (reference sequence). Trimming cost V 1 base and J 1 base, with 18 bases left between them.

This clonotype was seen ten or more times. DNA of the CDR3: TGCAGTGCTAGAGATGTGGACAGGGAACTAGCGGGAGTTTCCGAGACCCAGTACTTC. It yields the protein CSARDVDRELAGVSETQYF. The rearrangement links TRBV20-1 to TRBJ2-5, with 11 nucleotides matching TRBD2. V lost 0 bases and J lost 5; bases outside the gene matches: 17. The V gene's germline CDR1 is DFQATT and CDR2 SNEGSKA (reference sequence). This CDR3 region has 19 residues.

This clonotype came up many times. CDR3 sequence (DNA): TGCAGTGCTTCACGCTTACAAACAGGGGACGATGGCTACACCTTC. Translated, it gives CSASRLQTGDDGYTF. The chain has TRBV20-1 and TRBJ1-2; 7 positions agree with TRBD1. The CDR3 runs to 15 residues. Per germline, CDR1 DFQATT and CDR2 SNEGSKA (reference sequence). The V segment lost 5 bases and the J segment 6 bases; nucleotides outside the gene matches: 15.

This clonotype has just a few counts. This CDR3 is CSARPGGRFEQYF. The CDR3 nucleotides are TGCAGTGCTAGACCGGGGGGCAGGTTCGAGCAGTACTTC. The rearrangement links TRBV20-1 to TRBJ2-7, with a weak D call TRBD2 (7 bases). Germline V lookup: CDR1 DFQATT, CDR2 SNEGSKA (reference sequence). Trimming took 2 bases from V and 6 from J, leaving 14 bases between them. CDR3 length: 13 amino acids.

At least ten counts were recorded for this clonotype. V gene TRBV11-3 combines with J gene TRBJ2-1; D possibly uses TRBD1 or TRBD2 (6 bases each). V lost 1 base and J 4 bases, leaving 11 bases between the germline ends. Per germline, CDR1 SGHNT and CDR2 YENEEA. The CDR3 length is 15 residues. For the CDR3, the DNA is TGTGCCAGCAGCTTAGGGGGGGCCCGGTACAATGAGCAGTTCTTC. As protein: CASSLGGARYNEQFF.

The chain recombines TRBV6-5 with TRBJ2-6; 8 bases align to TRBD1. The germline V gene encodes CDR1 MNHEY and CDR2 SVGAGI. The CDR3 runs 17 residues. V lost 2 bases to trimming and J lost 2 bases; unmatched junction nucleotides: 5. CDR3 in DNA: TGTGCCAGCAGTTACGGACAGGGAGGTCCTGGGGCCAACGTCCTGACTTTC. Protein: CASSYGQGGPGANVLTF.

This clonotype appeared many times. The rearrangement uses TRBV18 and TRBJ2-3, with a weak D call TRBD2 (6 bases). The V end was cut by 2 bases, the J end by 5 bases, with 11 bases between. Per the germline V gene, CDR1 is KGHSH and CDR2 is LQKENI. The CDR3 sequence is 14 residues long. The CDR3 nucleotides are TGTGCCAGCTCACCAGGGACTCTAGAAGATACGCAGTATTTT. Protein sequence: CASSPGTLEDTQYF.

This clonotype was seen ten or more times. V and J are TRBV7-3 and TRBJ2-5; a weak D match, TRBD2 (6 bases). The CDR3 is 13 residues long. V lost 2 bases and J 7 bases, leaving 11 bases between the germline ends. Germline values: CDR1 SGHTA, CDR2 FQGTGA. The CDR3 DNA is TGTGCCAGCAGCTTAGGTAGCGGCGGGACCCAGTACTTC. This codes for CASSLGSGGTQYF. Full variable domain (missing parts from reference TRBV7-3 and TRBJ2-5): GAGVSQTPSNKVTEKGKYVELRCDPISGHTALYWYRQSLGQGPEFLIYFQGTGAADDSGLPNDRFFAVRPEGSVSTLKIQRTERGDSAVYLCASSLGSGGTQYFGPGTRLLVL.

This chain joins TRBV2 and TRBJ1-5; no clear D gene. Per the germline V gene, CDR1 is SNHLY and CDR2 is FYNNEI. V was cut by 7 bases and J by 4 bases, with 17 bases left in between. This CDR3 is 15 amino acids long. CDR3 nucleotide sequence: TGTGCCAGCACCGAACGTAGTGGCAGTAATCAGCCCCAGCATTTT. This codes for CASTERSGSNQPQHF.

This clonotype has a count of ten or more. The chain links TRBV28 to TRBJ1-5, with 8 bases that match TRBD1. V was pared by 3 bases and J by 1 base, with 11 bases of the junction left unmatched. Germline assignment: CDR1 MDHEN and CDR2 SYDVKM. This CDR3 spans 18 amino acids. The CDR3 bases are TGTGCCAGCAGTTTTTTAGGAGTGCAGGGGGCGAGCAATCAGCCCCAGCATTTT. This translates into CASSFLGVQGASNQPQHF.

At least ten counts were recorded for this clonotype. This sequence joins TRBV18 and TRBJ1-5; tentatively, D is TRBD1 (5 bases). The ends were cut back, 0 bases at V and 7 bases at J, with 13 bases in the middle. Germline V gene data show CDR1 as KGHSH and CDR2 as LQKENI. The CDR3 is 15 residues long. The CDR3: CASSPPGGSEQPQHF. The CDR3 DNA is TGTGCCAGCTCACCACCGGGGGGGTCGGAACAGCCCCAGCATTTT.

This clonotype showed up many times. This chain joins TRBV20-1 and TRBJ1-1; D is possibly TRBD1 (5 bases). The V and J ends lost 1 base and 3 bases respectively, with 12 bases between them. This CDR3 spans 14 amino acids. Germline V gene lookup returns CDR1 DFQATT and CDR2 SNEGSKA (reference sequence). CDR3 in amino acids: CSARGGGTDTEAFF. CDR3 nucleotide sequence: TGCAGTGCTAGAGGGGGGGGGACGGACACTGAAGCTTTCTTT.

This clonotype was counted at least ten times. The chain uses TRBV2 and TRBJ2-5, with TRBD2 matching 11 bases. The CDR3 covers 14 residues. Germline V gives CDR1 SNHLY, CDR2 FYNNEI. V trimming: 0 bases; J trimming: 13 bases; junction bases outside the gene matches: 7. CDR3: CASSEAHTSGRPYF. In DNA form, the CDR3 reads TGTGCCAGCAGTGAAGCGCACACTAGCGGGAGACCGTACTTC.

This clonotype was counted a few times. V and J are TRBV15 and TRBJ2-7; D possibly corresponds to TRBD2 (6 bases). Germline-derived CDR1 and CDR2 are LNHNV and YYDKDF (reference sequence). The CDR3 loop spans 15 amino acids. V lost 4 bases and J 5 bases, leaving 18 bases between the germline ends. CDR3 loop: CATSKPGGIRDEQYF. In nucleotides, the CDR3 is TGTGCCACCAGCAAGCCCGGCGGGATTCGGGACGAGCAGTACTTC.

The table lists this clonotype with many counts. J is TRBJ1-5 and V is TRBV20-1; D perhaps matches TRBD1 (6 bases). Germline-derived CDR1 and CDR2 are DFQATT and SNEGSKA (reference sequence). The CDR3 has 13 amino acids. Trimming cost V 4 bases and J 11 bases, with 18 bases left between them. This CDR3 reads CSATKQGLVTQHF. In DNA, the CDR3 is TGCAGTGCTACCAAACAGGGACTTGTGACCCAGCATTTT.